The next 28 T cell receptor beta chains were all read from a single sample in a study of CD8 T cells in ankylosing spondylitis. Study results and limitations: In ankylosing spondylitis blood, a motif of 7 to 9 highly homologous TCR beta variants appeared characteristic.

These receptors' antigens are unknown. TCRdb reprocessed the 5' RACE reads via MiXCR and lists one record per CDR3 protein. The table records 750,000 to 850,000 distinct CDR3 sequences, about 10% of them present only once. Sequenced: blood, either unsorted or a sorted T cell fraction (not recorded which). Every receptor here comes from a male donor with ankylosing spondylitis.

This clonotype has at least ten counts. J is TRBJ2-2 and V is TRBV20-1; the match to TRBD2 covers 10 bases. Germline CDR1 DFQATT, CDR2 SNEGSKA (reference sequence). This CDR3 region has 14 residues. Germline trimming cut 3 bases from V and 6 bases from J; bases unmatched to any gene: 4. CDR3 region: CSASSSGGSGELFF. The CDR3 DNA reads as TGCAGTGCTAGTTCTAGCGGGGGTTCCGGGGAGCTGTTTTTT.

This clonotype has at least ten counts. The chain couples TRBV12-3 or TRBV12-4 to TRBJ2-5, with 11 positions matching TRBD2. The V segment lost 5 bases and the J segment 5 bases; nucleotides outside the gene matches: 10. This CDR3 is built from 16 residues. The CDR3 region is CASSGRTSGSSETQYF. The CDR3, as DNA: TGTGCCAGCAGTGGACGGACTAGCGGGTCGTCCGAGACCCAGTACTTC.

This clonotype was observed a few times. The V gene is TRBV5-1, the J gene TRBJ2-7; TRBD1 might be the D (6 bases). In germline, CDR1 is SGHRS, CDR2 YFSETQ. The CDR3 is 13 residues long. Trimming took 3 bases from V and 1 from J, leaving 8 bases between them. In DNA form, the CDR3 reads TGCGCCAGCAGCTGGCAGGGGTCCTACGAGCAGTACTTC. This gives the protein CASSWQGSYEQYF.

Only a few counts were recorded for this clonotype. The genes are TRBV6-5 and TRBJ2-3, with D maybe TRBD2 (6 bases). CDR3 length: 17 residues. The germline CDR1 and CDR2 sequences are MNHEY and SVGAGI. V shed 2 bases and J shed 5 bases, with 20 bases lying between them. CDR3 in amino acids: CASSYPPSGLPLDTQYF. CDR3 coding DNA: TGTGCCAGCAGTTACCCCCCCTCGGGACTCCCTTTAGATACGCAGTATTTT.

The chain uses TRBV5-1 and TRBJ2-3; 8 bases match TRBD1. With V trimmed by 2 bases and J by 8 bases, 10 bases remained unmatched. The CDR3 is 15 residues long. The V gene's germline CDR1 is SGHRS and CDR2 YFSETQ. This CDR3 is CASSFAAGGLGTQYF. The CDR3 DNA reads TGCGCCAGCAGCTTCGCGGCAGGGGGCCTGGGTACGCAGTATTTT. Full variable domain (rest looked up from reference TRBV5-1 and TRBJ2-3): KAGVTQTPRYLIKTRGQQVTLSCSPISGHRSVSWYQQTPGQGLQFLFEYFSETQRNKGNFPGRFSGRQFSNSRSEMNVSTLELGDSALYLCASSFAAGGLGTQYFGPGTRLTVL.

This clonotype has a handful of counts. The rearrangement joins TRBV4-3 to TRBJ1-2; D may be TRBD1 (6 bases). Germline-derived CDR1 and CDR2 are LGHNA and YSLEER. The V end lost 1 base, the J end lost 9 bases, and 15 bases lay between the germline ends. This CDR3 is built from 14 residues. This CDR3 is CASSQGQGGDSYTF. In DNA, the CDR3 is TGCGCCAGCAGCCAAGGACAAGGAGGGGACAGCTACACCTTC.

The chain couples TRBV4-3 to TRBJ2-7, with D possibly matching TRBD1 (5 bases). The CDR3 runs to 15 residues. Trimming removed 1 base from V and 4 bases from J, with 14 bases in between. The V gene's germline CDR1 is LGHNA and CDR2 YSLEER. The chain's CDR3 is CASSQGVRGRYEQYF. The CDR3, as DNA: TGCGCCAGCAGCCAAGGAGTTAGGGGTCGGTACGAGCAGTACTTC.

CDR3 in amino acids: CASSSDANTYEQYF. As DNA, the CDR3 is TGTGCCAGCAGCTCGGACGCCAATACCTACGAGCAGTACTTC. The chain combines TRBV5-5 with TRBJ2-7; D is ambiguous. The germline V gene encodes CDR1 SGHKS and CDR2 YYEKEE (reference sequence). V lost 3 bases, J lost 2 bases, and 12 bases lay in between. The CDR3 has 14 amino acids.

The chain joins TRBV4-1 to TRBJ2-1; D is undetermined. Per the germline V gene, CDR1 is MGHRA and CDR2 is YSYEKL. This CDR3 region has 14 residues. V shed 1 base and J shed 9 bases, with 13 bases lying between them. The CDR3 loop is CASSQGSSKGEQFF. The CDR3 DNA is TGCGCCAGCAGCCAAGGGAGTAGCAAGGGTGAGCAGTTCTTC.

The chain links TRBV9 to TRBJ2-5, with 7 bases aligning to TRBD2. This CDR3 contains 16 residues. Unmatched junction bases numbered 10, after V lost 0 bases and J lost 5 bases. Per germline, CDR1 SGDLS and CDR2 YYNGEE. As DNA, the CDR3 is TGTGCCAGCAGCGTAGGGAAGACCTGGGGAGGGGAGACCCAGTACTTC. It encodes CASSVGKTWGGETQYF.

This chain joins TRBV6-5 and TRBJ2-7; perhaps TRBD1 as D (6 bases). This CDR3 region has 14 residues. Germline values: CDR1 MNHEY, CDR2 SVGAGI. Trimming pared 4 bases from V and 2 bases from J, leaving 12 bases between. CDR3 sequence reads: CASSFPWGPYEQYF. In DNA form, the CDR3 reads TGTGCCAGCAGTTTCCCCTGGGGGCCCTACGAGCAGTACTTC.

This clonotype has at least ten counts. This CDR3 reads CASSWRLAGEDTQYF. CDR3 nucleotides: TGTGCCAGCAGTTGGCGACTAGCGGGAGAAGATACGCAGTATTTT. The genes are TRBV12-3 or TRBV12-4 and TRBJ2-3; 12 bases are a match to TRBD2. V was clipped by 4 bases and J by 5 bases; unmatched bases: 4. This CDR3 region has 15 residues.

The chain has TRBV5-6 and TRBJ2-1; TRBD2 might be the D (7 bases). The CDR3 sequence is 16 residues long. CDR1 and CDR2 (germline): SGHDT, YYEEEE. Trimming shortened V by 3 bases and J by 5 bases, and 18 bases separated the two germline ends. The CDR3 spells CASSYLEGRGHNEQFF. CDR3 in DNA: TGTGCCAGCAGCTACCTAGAGGGGCGGGGGCACAATGAGCAGTTCTTC.

The V gene is TRBV6-5, the J gene TRBJ2-1; D is possibly TRBD2 (5 bases). This CDR3 region has 17 residues. The germline V gene encodes CDR1 MNHEY and CDR2 SVGAGI. Trimming left V 2 bases short and J 1 base short, with 15 bases between. This CDR3 is CASSYPGVAQSYNEQFF. The CDR3 DNA follows: TGTGCCAGCAGTTACCCCGGGGTAGCCCAATCCTACAATGAGCAGTTCTTC.

This clonotype was observed at least ten times. The chain couples TRBV20-1 to TRBJ2-1; D call uncertain. The V end lost 7 bases, the J end lost 0 bases, and 10 bases lay between the germline ends. CDR3 size: 13 residues. The germline V gene encodes CDR1 DFQATT and CDR2 SNEGSKA (reference sequence). Here the CDR3 DNA reads TGCAGTGTTCTAGTAGCCTCCTACAATGAGCAGTTCTTC. This encodes CSVLVASYNEQFF.

The chain recombines TRBV7-8 with TRBJ1-6; unclear D gene. Germline CDR1 is SGHVS and CDR2 is FQNEAQ. This CDR3 is 13 amino acids long. Trimming took 5 bases from V and 8 from J, leaving 10 bases between them. CDR3 loop: CASSQYQDSPLHF. The CDR3 coding sequence is TGTGCCAGCAGCCAATACCAGGATTCACCCCTCCACTTT.

This clonotype was detected only a few times. This chain links TRBV5-1 with TRBJ2-1; 12 bases match TRBD2. Germline V lookup: CDR1 SGHRS, CDR2 YFSETQ. V was clipped by 3 bases and J by 10 bases; unmatched bases: 14. There are 17 residues in the CDR3. The DNA of the CDR3 is TGCGCCAGCAGCTCAGAAACTAGCGGGAGGTCGGTCGGCGAGCAGTTCTTC. This encodes CASSSETSGRSVGEQFF.

This chain connects TRBV20-1 to TRBJ2-7; no clear D. Germline CDR1 is DFQATT and CDR2 is SNEGSKA (reference sequence). This CDR3 is 14 amino acids long. The V end lost 6 bases, the J end lost 1 base, and 16 bases lay between the germline ends. CDR3 nucleotide sequence: TGCAGTGCCATTTCCCTGGGGTCTTCCTACGAGCAGTACTTC. Translated: CSAISLGSSYEQYF.

The rearrangement joins TRBV6-4 to TRBJ1-1; D gene uncertain. From germline, CDR1 is MRHNA and CDR2 SNTAGT. The V end was cut by 6 bases, the J end by 8 bases, with 10 bases between. This CDR3 contains 11 residues. CDR3 in amino acids: CASRTRKEAFF. The DNA of the CDR3 is TGTGCCAGCAGGACAAGAAAGGAAGCTTTCTTT.

The rearrangement joins TRBV7-9 to TRBJ1-4; weak D call: TRBD1 (5 bases). Germline V gene sequence: CDR1 SEHNR, CDR2 FQNEAQ (reference sequence). The CDR3 length is 15 residues. The V and J ends lost 5 bases and 3 bases respectively, with 13 bases between them. The CDR3 reads CASSPRGSANEKLFF. The CDR3, as DNA: TGTGCCAGCAGCCCCCGGGGGAGCGCTAATGAAAAACTGTTTTTT.

This clonotype was counted only a few times. This CDR3 is CASSLEGHEAFF. The CDR3 nucleotides are TGCGCCAGCAGCTTGGAAGGGCACGAAGCTTTCTTT. The chain links TRBV5-1 to TRBJ1-1; unclear D gene. Germline CDR1 SGHRS, CDR2 YFSETQ. V was cut by 0 bases and J by 8 bases, with 8 bases left in between. The CDR3 consists of 12 residues.

This clonotype was seen once. This chain links TRBV19 with TRBJ2-2; possible D gene TRBD1, 6 bases. Germline CDR1 and CDR2: LNHDA and SQIVND (reference sequence). Trimming cost V 9 bases and J 7 bases, with 15 bases left between them. The CDR3 loop spans 13 amino acids. The CDR3 DNA follows: TGTGCCAGCCGGGACACCTCTGACGGGGAGCTGTTTTTT. Its protein is CASRDTSDGELFF.

This clonotype showed up just a few times. The rearrangement links TRBV7-2 to TRBJ1-1, with D uncertain. V lost 2 bases and J 5 bases, leaving 12 bases between the germline ends. Germline assignment: CDR1 SGHTA and CDR2 FQGNSA. There are 14 residues in the CDR3. DNA of the CDR3: TGTGCCAGCAGCTTACGGCCGGGAGGGACTGAAGCTTTCTTT. Translation gives CASSLRPGGTEAFF.

Only a few counts were recorded for this clonotype. The genes are TRBV18 and TRBJ1-5; TRBD1 is a possible D gene (6 bases). This CDR3 region has 14 residues. Germline V gene data show CDR1 as KGHSH and CDR2 as LQKENI. V shed 4 bases and J shed 0 bases, with 7 bases lying between them. The DNA of the CDR3 is TGTGCCAGCTCACAACAGGGTAGCAATCAGCCCCAGCATTTT. Translating it yields CASSQQGSNQPQHF.

The rearrangement links TRBV20-1 to TRBJ2-2, with 7 positions matching TRBD2. Germline V lookup: CDR1 DFQATT, CDR2 SNEGSKA (reference sequence). Unmatched junction bases numbered 11, after V lost 5 bases and J lost 2 bases. CDR3 size: 16 residues. The CDR3 DNA reads as TGCAGTGCTCGGCCTGCTAGCGGAAAAAACACCGGGGAGCTGTTTTTT. Translated: CSARPASGKNTGELFF.

This clonotype was picked up many times. The chain recombines TRBV5-1 with TRBJ1-2, with 8 bases fitting TRBD1. CDR1 and CDR2 from the germline V gene are SGHRS and YFSETQ. This CDR3 comprises 15 residues. J lost 8 bases, V lost 0 bases, and 9 bases had no gene match. In DNA form, the CDR3 reads TGCGCCAGCAGCTTGGATCCGGGACAGGCGGGCGGCTACACCTTC. Amino acid sequence: CASSLDPGQAGGYTF.

This clonotype has a handful of counts. V usage is TRBV20-1 and J usage is TRBJ1-2, with TRBD1 identical over 8 bases. This CDR3 has 14 residues. CDR1 DFQATT and CDR2 SNEGSKA come from the germline V gene (reference sequence). The V segment lost 5 bases and the J segment 2 bases; nucleotides outside the gene matches: 7. This CDR3 is CSAGRRTGNYGYTF. The CDR3 nucleotides are TGCAGTGCTGGACGGCGGACAGGGAACTATGGCTACACCTTC.

The chain combines TRBV7-6 with TRBJ2-2; D uncertain. Trimming stripped 4 bases from V and 4 bases from J, with 10 bases between. The length of the CDR3 is 14 residues. Per germline, CDR1 SGHVS and CDR2 FNYEAQ. This CDR3 reads CASSSTRATGELFF. The DNA of the CDR3 is TGTGCCAGCAGCTCCACCCGGGCCACCGGGGAGCTGTTTTTT.